This is a list of T cell receptor beta chains from one sample in a study of CD8 T cells in ankylosing spondylitis. TCRdb analysed the 5' RACE reads with MiXCR anew, one entry per CDR3 protein. In the table there are hundreds of thousands of distinct CDR3 sequences, around 11% of which are singletons. Sample: blood, either unsorted or a sorted T cell fraction (not recorded which). The receptors come from a male donor with ankylosing spondylitis. The CDR3 runs from the conserved cysteine through the conserved F or W. A D gene is named only where the DNA matches it firmly. Clone size is given for some rows only: seen once, a few or many times, or a class if the clone is expanded.

cdr3_nt cdr3_aa j_call clone_size v_call d_call
TGCGCCAGCAGCTTGGGAGCCAGGGCTGATCAGCCCCAGCATTTT CASSLGARADQPQHF TRBJ1-5 few TRBV5-1 .
TGCAGTGCCCAATCGGGAGGATCCTACAATGAGCAGTTCTTC CSAQSGGSYNEQFF TRBJ2-1 many TRBV20-1 TRBD2
TGTGCCAGCAGTAGAGCGGGACCTCCTAACGATGAGCAGTTCTTC CASSRAGPPNDEQFF TRBJ2-1 . TRBV6-2/TRBV6-3 TRBD2
TGTGCCAGCAGCTATGGACCCCTTGATGGCTACACCTTC CASSYGPLDGYTF TRBJ1-2 . TRBV5-5 .
TGCGCCAGCAGTCCGCGGACAGGGGACCAGGACGGGGAGCTGTTTTTT CASSPRTGDQDGELFF TRBJ2-2 few TRBV5-1 TRBD1
TGCGCCAGCAGCGTCGCGGTTAATGAAAAACTGTTTTTT CASSVAVNEKLFF TRBJ1-4 many TRBV5-1 .
TGTGCCAGCAGCGGACGGGACAGGGGGACTGAAGCTTTCTTT CASSGRDRGTEAFF TRBJ1-1 few TRBV7-9 TRBD1
TGTGCCAGCATGGATGGGGACACCGGGGAGCTGTTTTTT CASMDGDTGELFF TRBJ2-2 . TRBV6-2/TRBV6-3 .
TGTGCCAGCAGGGACGCCAACACTGAAGCTTTCTTT CASRDANTEAFF TRBJ1-1 few TRBV2 .
TGTGCCAGCAGCTTGGCGGCGGGCGACACCGGGGAGCTGTTTTTT CASSLAAGDTGELFF TRBJ2-2 few TRBV5-4 .
TGTGCCAGCAGTTACTCTTTCCTGGGAGATCAGCCCCAGCATTTT CASSYSFLGDQPQHF TRBJ1-5 . TRBV6-5 .
TGTGCCAGCAGCAGGGGTGTCGCTAATGAAAAACTGTTTTTT CASSRGVANEKLFF TRBJ1-4 many TRBV7-9 .
TGTGCCAGCAGGTCCTCAAAGGCGGGGGATCGAGAGACCCAGTACTTC CASRSSKAGDRETQYF TRBJ2-5 many TRBV6-5 TRBD2
TGCGCCAGCAGCCAACCTCGGGAGATAGATACGCAGTATTTT CASSQPREIDTQYF TRBJ2-3 . TRBV4-1 .
TGCAGTGCTGGTCCCCCCCCCAATACGCAGTATTTT CSAGPPPNTQYF TRBJ2-3 . TRBV20-1 .
TGTGCCAGCAGCTTAGCCCTAGGGGGAAACTATGGCTACACCTTC CASSLALGGNYGYTF TRBJ1-2 . TRBV7-9 .
TGTGCCAGCAGTTACACGCCGTGGGGACAAAGCTATGGCTACACCTTC CASSYTPWGQSYGYTF TRBJ1-2 few TRBV6-5 .